The 28 T cell receptor beta chains presented below share a single source sample, sequenced in a study of regulatory T cells in long-lasting Graves disease. Time point specified: newly diagnosed GD, antithyroid drugs for less than 3 months. RNA isolated from PBMCs was used to make the TCR library. CDR3 regions were amplified by Arm-PCR using iRepertoire HTBI primers to build TCR beta libraries. TCRdb ran MiXCR on the multiplex PCR reads and lists one entry per CDR3 protein. The sample contains 350,000 to 500,000 distinct CDR3 sequences, 15% to 20% of which appear only once. A further study also used this sample, focusing on T cells in Graves' hyperthyroidism and ophthalmopathy.

The material sequenced was peripheral blood mononuclear cells (PBMCs), taken at new diagnosis, from a patient treated with antithyroid drugs. The receptors here all came from a woman aged 30 to 39 with Graves disease.

Comments on this clonotype: A much larger clone is a single base away; this may be a read error. The CDR3 carries no conserved terminal phenylalanine or tryptophan, so it likely arises from a read error. The chain joins TRBV5-1 to TRBJ2-7; D unresolved. Germline CDR1 is SGHRS and CDR2 is YFSETQ. The CDR3 totals 13 residues. CDR3 nucleotide sequence: TGCGCCAGCAGTTTGGAAAGCCCCTACGAGCAGTACCTC. Amino acids: CASSLESPYEQYL.

This clonotype was seen at least ten times. V and J are TRBV28 and TRBJ2-5; D possibly corresponds to TRBD1 (5 bases). V gave up 6 bases and J gave up 7 bases, with 12 bases separating them. Per germline, CDR1 MDHEN and CDR2 SYDVKM. The CDR3 extends over 12 amino acids. The CDR3 bases are TGTGCCAGCAGCCAGAATCAGGGGACCCAGTACTTC. Its translation is CASSQNQGTQYF.

There are a few counts of this clonotype. This may stem from a read error, because a much larger clone lies one nucleotide away. The V call is TRBV18, the J call TRBJ2-3; D not certain. The germline V and J ends were trimmed by 6 bases and 0 bases, with 13 bases remaining between them. Germline V CDR1 and CDR2: KGHSH, LQKENI. The CDR3 length is 15 residues. The CDR3 bases are TGTGCCAGCTCCCCATTAGCACCTAGCACAGATACGCAGTATTTT. Its protein product is CASSPLAPSTDTQYF.

This clonotype appeared a few times. This chain links TRBV28 with TRBJ2-1, with 8 bases aligning to TRBD2. The junction had 6 bases not matched to a gene; V was cut back by 5 bases and J by 0 bases. The CDR3 sequence is 16 residues long. Germline V gives CDR1 MDHEN, CDR2 SYDVKM. DNA for the CDR3: TGTGCCAGCAGTACCCCGGGGGGGGGCTCCTACAATGAGCAGTTCTTC. The encoded protein is CASSTPGGGSYNEQFF.

This clonotype has a handful of counts. The V gene is TRBV28, the J gene TRBJ1-2; perhaps TRBD1 as D (6 bases). Germline CDR1 reads MDHEN; CDR2 reads SYDVKM. With 10 bases removed from V and 8 bases from J, the gap between germline ends came to 26 bases. This CDR3 region has 15 residues. This CDR3 is CAIFTSSTGHQGYTF. The DNA of the CDR3 is TGTGCCATCTTCACCTCCTCGACAGGACATCAAGGCTACACCTTC.

This clonotype has ten or more counts. The V call is TRBV11-2, the J call TRBJ2-3; 8 positions agree with TRBD2. Germline CDR1 and CDR2: SGHAT and FQNNGV. The CDR3 has 16 residues. V lost 5 bases, J lost 0 bases, and 7 bases stayed unmatched. CDR3 amino acids: CASSTKRERSTDTQYF. In DNA, the CDR3 is TGTGCCAGCAGCACCAAGCGGGAGAGAAGCACAGATACGCAGTATTTT.

The table lists this clonotype with a few counts. The chain joins TRBV28 to TRBJ1-3, with a weak D call TRBD1 (6 bases). CDR3 length equals 16 residues. From germline, CDR1 is MDHEN and CDR2 SYDVKM. V was pared by 5 bases and J by 0 bases, with 14 bases between. CDR3: CASSPRTESSGNTIYF. CDR3 nucleotides: TGTGCCAGCAGTCCTCGGACAGAAAGCTCTGGAAACACCATATATTTT.

This clonotype occurred many times. The chain is built from TRBV7-2 and TRBJ1-1, with TRBD1 matching 10 bases. CDR1 and CDR2 (germline): SGHTA, FQGNSA. The CDR3 is made up of 14 amino acids. The ends lost 4 bases at V and 6 bases at J; junction bases unmatched: 5. Here the CDR3 reads CASSSGTGASEAFF. The CDR3 DNA sequence: TGTGCCAGCAGCTCCGGGACAGGGGCATCTGAAGCTTTCTTT.

The sample holds many counts of this clonotype. V usage is TRBV5-4 and J usage is TRBJ2-2; the D gene is possibly TRBD2 (5 bases). V was shortened by 1 base and J by 1 base, with 8 bases between the two germline ends. The length of the CDR3 is 15 residues. Germline loops: CDR1 SGHNT, CDR2 YYREEE (reference sequence). This CDR3 is CASSLPEGNTGELFF. In nucleotides, the CDR3 is TGTGCCAGCAGCTTGCCTGAGGGGAACACCGGGGAGCTGTTTTTT.

The DNA for the CDR3 is TGTGCCAGTAGTATCTGGGAGGACTATGGCTACACCTTC. This sequence encodes CASSIWEDYGYTF. The chain couples TRBV19 to TRBJ1-2; D not certain. V was shortened by 3 bases and J by 3 bases, with 8 bases between the two germline ends. This CDR3 has 13 residues. Germline CDR1 LNHDA, CDR2 SQIVND (reference sequence).

About this clonotype: Relative to the germline gene, one junction end is altered; a read error may explain this. The gene calls are TRBV5-1 and TRBJ2-1; 9 positions agree with TRBD2. Germline V gives CDR1 SGHRS, CDR2 YFSETQ. The CDR3 contains 14 residues. The CDR3 DNA sequence: TGCGCCAGCAGCTTGTCACTAGCGGGCGATGAGCGGTTCTTC. This codes for CASSLSLAGDERFF.

This clonotype was found a few times. The chain employs TRBV9 and TRBJ2-1; D is unclear. The V end lost 0 bases, the J end lost 5 bases, and 9 bases lay between the germline ends. The CDR3 is 14 residues long. Germline V gene sequence: CDR1 SGDLS, CDR2 YYNGEE. The CDR3 DNA follows: TGTGCCAGCAGCGTAGAGCCTATTAACAATGAGCAGTTCTTC. It encodes CASSVEPINNEQFF.

This clonotype was recorded many times. The gene calls are TRBV13 and TRBJ2-1; TRBD2 is a possible D gene (7 bases). Trimming removed 1 base at V and 7 bases at J, with 17 bases between. The length of the CDR3 is 16 residues. Germline-derived CDR1 and CDR2 are PRHDT and FYEKMQ (reference sequence). In DNA form, the CDR3 reads TGTGCCAGCAGCTTAGTAGGGGGGGGGCCTGGGAATGAGCAGTTCTTC. This sequence encodes CASSLVGGGPGNEQFF.

This clonotype was recorded at least ten times. The rearrangement links TRBV20-1 to TRBJ2-7; D is unclear. The V gene's germline CDR1 is DFQATT and CDR2 SNEGSKA (reference sequence). The CDR3 consists of 11 residues. With 6 bases removed from V and 3 bases from J, the gap between germline ends came to 9 bases. CDR3 nucleotides: TGCAGTGCCCTTTCCAGCTACGAGCAGTACTTC. Translated: CSALSSYEQYF.

The chain has TRBV6-1 and TRBJ2-1, with 7 nucleotides matching TRBD2. The CDR3 has 14 amino acids. The V gene end was trimmed by 7 bases and the J gene end by 4 bases; junction bases not matched to a gene: 7. Germline V CDR1 and CDR2: MNHNS, SASEGT. CDR3 residues: CASTPGLKYNEQFF. The CDR3 region has the DNA TGTGCCAGCACTCCGGGACTAAAGTACAATGAGCAGTTCTTC.

To note about this clonotype: A much larger clone differs by one base, so this may be a read error. The rearrangement uses TRBV3-1 and TRBJ2-5; possible D gene TRBD2, 6 bases. This CDR3 region has 14 residues. CDR1 LGHDT and CDR2 YNNKEL come from the germline V gene (reference sequence). The CDR3 sequence is CTSSPTGVGETQYF. The CDR3, as DNA: TGTACCAGCAGCCCCACGGGGGTGGGGGAGACCCAGTACTTC.

This clonotype turned up a few times. The chain recombines TRBV10-1 with TRBJ2-1; D may be TRBD2 (7 bases). Looked up from germline, CDR1 is WNHNN and CDR2 is SYGVQD (reference sequence). This CDR3 spans 16 amino acids. Trimming took 4 bases from V and 6 from J, leaving 19 bases between them. The CDR3 bases are TGCGCCAGCAGTGGGTCGGGGGCGGGAGCCCTCAATGAGCAGTTCTTC. As protein: CASSGSGAGALNEQFF.

This clonotype was recorded at least ten times. The V and J genes are TRBV29-1 and TRBJ2-2, with 13 positions matching TRBD2. CDR1 and CDR2 from the germline V gene are SQVTM and ANQGSEA. CDR3 length equals 14 residues. V dropped 6 bases and J dropped 7; count of bases not matched to a gene: 5. The CDR3 nucleotides read TGCAGCGTCGTACTAGCGGGAGGGATCGGGGAGCTGTTTTTT. Protein: CSVVLAGGIGELFF.

The table lists this clonotype with many counts. Here the CDR3 DNA reads TGTGCCAGCGGTCTGACTAGCGGAACCTACGAGCAGTACTTC. It is translated as CASGLTSGTYEQYF. The V call is TRBV6-1, the J call TRBJ2-7; 9 positions match TRBD2. Trimming at V came to 8 bases and at J to 2 bases, leaving 7 bases not matched to a gene. The length of the CDR3 is 14 residues. Germline V gene lookup returns CDR1 MNHNS and CDR2 SASEGT.

The chain is built from TRBV5-1 and TRBJ1-2; maybe TRBD1 (6 bases). Looked up from germline, CDR1 is SGHRS and CDR2 is YFSETQ. The CDR3 contains 13 residues. The V and J ends lost 2 bases and 7 bases respectively, with 12 bases between them. The CDR3 is CASSLSGAGGYTF. CDR3 nucleotides: TGCGCCAGCAGCTTATCGGGGGCCGGTGGCTACACCTTC. The full variable domain, its missing parts supplied by reference TRBV5-1 and TRBJ1-2, is KAGVTQTPRYLIKTRGQQVTLSCSPISGHRSVSWYQQTPGQGLQFLFEYFSETQRNKGNFPGRFSGRQFSNSRSEMNVSTLELGDSALYLCASSLSGAGGYTFGSGTRLTVV.

The table lists this clonotype with many counts. The chain uses TRBV4-3 and TRBJ1-1, with D hard to call. The length of the CDR3 is 14 residues. Germline CDR1 LGHNA, CDR2 YSLEER. V lost 4 bases to trimming and J lost 5 bases, with 14 bases between them. The CDR3 protein is CASSPVSGGTEAFF. The CDR3 DNA follows: TGCGCCAGCAGCCCCGTTTCTGGCGGGACTGAAGCTTTCTTT.

In this sample, this clonotype turned up many times. This chain joins TRBV7-9 and TRBJ2-1; D might be TRBD2 (5 bases). V was clipped by 7 bases and J by 0 bases, with 13 bases between them. There are 15 residues in the CDR3. Germline CDR1 is SEHNR and CDR2 is FQNEAQ (reference sequence). The CDR3 DNA is TGTGCCAGCAAGGAGGCGGCGGACTCCTACAATGAGCAGTTCTTC. Protein sequence: CASKEAADSYNEQFF.

The chain employs TRBV18 and TRBJ2-1; 10 bases are a match to TRBD2. The germline gives CDR1 KGHSH, CDR2 LQKENI. The V gene end was trimmed by 3 bases and the J gene end by 5 bases; junction bases not matched to a gene: 13. The CDR3 extends over 18 amino acids. The CDR3 coding sequence is TGTGCCAGCTCACCGCTGCCTAGCGGGAGAATCAGCCACAATGAGCAGTTCTTC. The encoded protein is CASSPLPSGRISHNEQFF.

A note on this clonotype: At one of its ends the junction is not consistent with the germline gene, which may arise from a read error. The chain uses TRBV18 and TRBJ2-7; 8 bases agree with TRBD2. Germline lookup yields CDR1 KGHSH and CDR2 LQKENI. The CDR3 contains 14 residues. This chain's CDR3 is CASSPGTSRLEPYF. For the CDR3, the DNA is TGTGCCAGCTCACCAGGGACTAGTCGGCTCGAGCCGTACTTC.

Many counts were recorded for this clonotype. This sequence joins TRBV12-3 or TRBV12-4 and TRBJ2-2; 8 nucleotides align to TRBD2. The CDR3 consists of 17 residues. Trimming at V came to 1 base and at J to 5 bases, leaving 9 bases not matched to a gene. This chain's CDR3 is CASSLGGAGGYTGELFF. The CDR3 nucleotides are TGTGCCAGCAGTTTAGGCGGGGCGGGAGGATATACCGGGGAGCTGTTTTTT.

This clonotype was seen at least ten times. The chain is built from TRBV29-1 and TRBJ2-1; D is possibly TRBD1 or TRBD2 (6 bases each). In germline, CDR1 is SQVTM, CDR2 ANQGSEA. Trimming took off 6 bases at V and 4 bases at J, with 16 bases between the two ends. CDR3 length: 14 amino acids. The CDR3 is CSVQTGRDYNEQFF. Here the CDR3 DNA reads TGCAGCGTGCAAACAGGGCGGGATTACAATGAGCAGTTCTTC.

This clonotype was picked up many times. The chain joins TRBV10-3 to TRBJ2-7, with 7 bases aligning to TRBD2. Germline-derived CDR1 and CDR2 are ENHRY and SYGVKD. The CDR3 spans 14 residues. The junction had 9 bases not matched to a gene; V was cut back by 10 bases and J by 0 bases. CDR3 sequence: CATGGGRISYEQYF. The DNA for the CDR3 is TGTGCCACGGGAGGAGGGAGGATCTCCTACGAGCAGTACTTC.

This clonotype came up many times. V is TRBV11-2 and J is TRBJ2-3; TRBD2 agrees at 10 bases. The J segment lost 4 bases and the V segment lost 4 bases, leaving 14 bases of the junction unmatched. Germline CDR1 is SGHAT and CDR2 is FQNNGV. The CDR3 is 18 amino acids. This CDR3 is CASSSQREGRRRADTQYF. CDR3 coding DNA: TGTGCCAGCAGCTCCCAGCGGGAGGGCCGTAGAAGGGCAGATACGCAGTATTTT.